The clone carrying this T cell receptor (beta chain) was seen many times. The antigen is not known. The data were obtained in a study of T cells in Graves' hyperthyroidism and ophthalmopathy. Broader study findings: Stable hyperthyroidism and ophthalmopathy were separated using 13 V-J signatures. Also found in blood were most expanded thyroid clonotypes above 0.001.

Clinical symptoms, serum thyroxine, TRAb, thyroid ultrasound and orbital computed tomography informed diagnoses. Trimming took off 4 bases at V and 0 bases at J, with 10 bases between the two ends. Germline CDR1 SEHNR, CDR2 FQNEAQ (reference sequence). The CDR3 is 14 residues long. TCR beta CDR3 region amplification was performed from RNA transcripts. TCR CDR3 underwent first-round RT-PCR with the HTBI primer set. Each CDR3 protein gets one entry after TCRdb re-called the multiplex PCR reads with MiXCR. The table lists approximately 380,000 distinct CDR3 sequences, about 14% of them singletons. The specimen was blood. The J gene is TRBJ2-7, the V gene TRBV7-9; no clear D gene. This sequence originates from a man aged 50-60 years with Graves' ophthalmopathy. The CDR3 reads CASSSTVGSYEQYF. The CDR3 nucleotides read TGTGCCAGCAGCTCCACGGTAGGCTCCTACGAGCAGTACTTC.